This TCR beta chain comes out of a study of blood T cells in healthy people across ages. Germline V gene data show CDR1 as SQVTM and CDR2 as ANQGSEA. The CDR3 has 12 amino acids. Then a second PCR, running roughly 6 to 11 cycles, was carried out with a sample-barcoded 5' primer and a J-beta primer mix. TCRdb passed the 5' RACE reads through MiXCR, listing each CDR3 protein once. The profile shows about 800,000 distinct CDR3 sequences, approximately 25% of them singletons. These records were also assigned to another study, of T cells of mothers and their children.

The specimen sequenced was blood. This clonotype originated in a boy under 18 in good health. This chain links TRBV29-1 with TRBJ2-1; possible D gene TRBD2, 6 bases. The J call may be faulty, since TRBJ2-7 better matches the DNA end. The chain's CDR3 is CSASRGTYEQYF. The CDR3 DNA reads TGCAGCGCCTCGCGGGGAACCTACGAGCAGTACTTC.